The present entry profiles one T cell receptor beta chain with its context. TCRdb's copy holds only in-frame clones and misses some; the assay was immunoSEQ multiplex PCR. The sample yields 140,000 or so clones, over 70% seen once. These data belong to a study of blood T cell repertoires in COVID-19. Study-wide background: The United States, Italy and Spain were the sources of the acute and convalescent COVID-19 samples.

The CDR3 runs 14 residues. The V and J ends lost 4 bases and 2 bases, in that order; junction bases with no gene match: 4. The germline CDR1 and CDR2 sequences are MNHEY and SMNVEV (reference sequence). The TCR originated in a woman in her sixties or seventies with acute or convalescent COVID-19. The V call is TRBV27, the J call TRBJ2-7, with 8 bases matching TRBD1. The sample comprised peripheral blood. CDR3 sequence: CASSSSGQAYEQYF. In nucleotides, the CDR3 is TGTGCCAGCAGTTCCTCGGGACAGGCCTACGAGCAGTACTTC.